Included here is one T cell receptor beta chain sequence, with context. The data are from a study of blood T cells in healthy people across ages. Trimming cost V 6 bases and J 5 bases, with 10 bases left between them. Germline V CDR1 and CDR2: DFQATT, SNEGSKA (reference sequence). This CDR3 has 11 amino acids. The use of a sample-barcoded 5' primer and a J-beta primer mix characterized a second PCR of 7 to 11 cycles. One entry per CDR3 protein results from TCRdb running MiXCR on the 5' RACE reads. The sample has fewer than 650,000 distinct CDR3 sequences, over 25% seen once. These same records also appear under a second study, on T cells of mothers and their children. That study adds: A few mothers and their six children, all healthy Caucasians, donated. The study found slightly higher but non-significant overlap in related versus unrelated mother-child pairs.

Material: blood. The chain joins TRBV20-1 to TRBJ1-1; no clear D. This clonotype was obtained from a boy between 2 and 10 years old in good health. The CDR3 DNA sequence: TGCAGTGCGCTAGGCGTGACTGAAGCTTTCTTT. It specifies CSALGVTEAFF.